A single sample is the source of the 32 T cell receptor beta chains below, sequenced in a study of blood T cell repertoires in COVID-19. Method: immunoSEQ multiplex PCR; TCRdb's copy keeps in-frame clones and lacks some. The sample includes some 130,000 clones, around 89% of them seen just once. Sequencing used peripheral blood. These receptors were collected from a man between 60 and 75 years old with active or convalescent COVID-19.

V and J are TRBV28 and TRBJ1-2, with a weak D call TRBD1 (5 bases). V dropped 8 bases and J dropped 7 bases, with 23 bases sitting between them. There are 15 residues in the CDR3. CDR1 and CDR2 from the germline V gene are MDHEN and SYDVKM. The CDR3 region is CASRGPGRPGSGYTF. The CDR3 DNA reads TGTGCCAGCCGCGGACCGGGACGACCCGGGAGTGGCTACACCTTC.

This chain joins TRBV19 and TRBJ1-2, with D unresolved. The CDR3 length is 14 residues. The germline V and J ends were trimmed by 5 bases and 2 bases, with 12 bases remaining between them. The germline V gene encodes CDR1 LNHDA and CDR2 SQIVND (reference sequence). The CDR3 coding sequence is TGTGCCAGTAGTCAGGAGGGTCTAAACTATGGCTACACCTTC. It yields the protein CASSQEGLNYGYTF.

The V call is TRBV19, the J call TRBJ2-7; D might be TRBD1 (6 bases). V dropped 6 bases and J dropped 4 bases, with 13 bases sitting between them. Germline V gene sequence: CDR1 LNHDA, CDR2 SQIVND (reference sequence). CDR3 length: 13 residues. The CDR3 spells CASSEQGPYEQYF. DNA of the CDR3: TGTGCCAGTAGCGAACAGGGTCCGTACGAGCAGTACTTC. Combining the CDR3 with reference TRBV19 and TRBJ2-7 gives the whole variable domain DGGITQSPKYLFRKEGQNVTLSCEQNLNHDAMYWYRQDPGQGLRLIYYSQIVNDFQKGDIAEGYSVSREKKESFPLTVTSAQKNPTAFYLCASSEQGPYEQYFGPGTRLTVT.

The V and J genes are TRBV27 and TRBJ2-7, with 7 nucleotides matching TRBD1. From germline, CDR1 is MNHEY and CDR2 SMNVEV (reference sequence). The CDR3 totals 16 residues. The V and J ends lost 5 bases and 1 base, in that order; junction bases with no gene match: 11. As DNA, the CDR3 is TGTGCCAGCAGTCTAGACAGGGCCCAAGTATCCTACGAGCAGTACTTC. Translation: CASSLDRAQVSYEQYF.

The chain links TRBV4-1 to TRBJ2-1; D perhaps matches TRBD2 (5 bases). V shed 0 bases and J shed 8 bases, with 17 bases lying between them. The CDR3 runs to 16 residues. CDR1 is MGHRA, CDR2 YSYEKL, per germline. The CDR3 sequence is CASSQEKVGSVHEQFF. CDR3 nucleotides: TGCGCCAGCAGCCAAGAAAAGGTTGGTAGCGTACATGAGCAGTTCTTC.

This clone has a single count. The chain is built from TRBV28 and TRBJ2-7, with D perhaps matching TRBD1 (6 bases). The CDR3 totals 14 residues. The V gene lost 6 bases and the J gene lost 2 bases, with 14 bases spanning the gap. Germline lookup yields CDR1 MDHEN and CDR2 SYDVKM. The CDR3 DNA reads TGTGCCAGCAGCCGGGGCCAGGGGCCCTACGAGCAGTACTTC. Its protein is CASSRGQGPYEQYF. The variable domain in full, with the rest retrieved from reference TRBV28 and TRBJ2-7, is DVKVTQSSRYLVKRTGEKVFLECVQDMDHENMFWYRQDPGLGLRLIYFSYDVKMKEKGDIPEGYSVSREKKERFSLILESASTNQTSMYLCASSRGQGPYEQYFGPGTRLTVT.

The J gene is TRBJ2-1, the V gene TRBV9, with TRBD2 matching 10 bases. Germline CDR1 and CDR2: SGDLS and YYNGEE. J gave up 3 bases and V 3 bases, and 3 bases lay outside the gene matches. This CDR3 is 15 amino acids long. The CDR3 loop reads CASSDGLAVYNEQFF. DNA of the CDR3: TGTGCCAGCAGCGACGGACTAGCGGTCTACAATGAGCAGTTCTTC. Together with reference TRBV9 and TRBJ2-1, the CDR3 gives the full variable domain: DSGVTQTPKHLITATGQRVTLRCSPRSGDLSVYWYQQSLDQGLQFLIQYYNGEERAKGNILERFSAQQFPDLHSELNLSSLELGDSALYFCASSDGLAVYNEQFFGPGTRLTVL.

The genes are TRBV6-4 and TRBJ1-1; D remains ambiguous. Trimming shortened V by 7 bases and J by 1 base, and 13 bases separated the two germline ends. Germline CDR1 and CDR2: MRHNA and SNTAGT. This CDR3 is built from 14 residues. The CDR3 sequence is CASKRNSENTEAFF. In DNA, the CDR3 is TGTGCCAGCAAAAGGAACAGTGAGAACACTGAAGCTTTCTTT.

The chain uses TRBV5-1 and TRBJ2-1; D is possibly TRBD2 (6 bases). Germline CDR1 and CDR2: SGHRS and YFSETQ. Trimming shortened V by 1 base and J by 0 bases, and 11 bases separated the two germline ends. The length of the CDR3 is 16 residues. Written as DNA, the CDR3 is TGCGCCAGCAGCTTGTATGGGGGGAGCTCCTACAATGAGCAGTTCTTC. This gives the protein CASSLYGGSSYNEQFF.

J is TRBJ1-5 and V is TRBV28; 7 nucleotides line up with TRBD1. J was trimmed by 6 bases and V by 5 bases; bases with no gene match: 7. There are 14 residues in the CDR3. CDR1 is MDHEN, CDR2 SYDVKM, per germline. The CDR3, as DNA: TGTGCCAGCAGTGTTACAGGGGCGGGTCAGCCCCAGCATTTT. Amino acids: CASSVTGAGQPQHF.

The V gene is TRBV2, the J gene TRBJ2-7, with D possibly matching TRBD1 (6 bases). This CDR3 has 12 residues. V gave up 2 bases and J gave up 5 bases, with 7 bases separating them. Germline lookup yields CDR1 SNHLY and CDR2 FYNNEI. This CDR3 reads CASSEQGNEQYF. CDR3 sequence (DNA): TGTGCCAGCAGTGAACAGGGGAACGAGCAGTACTTC.

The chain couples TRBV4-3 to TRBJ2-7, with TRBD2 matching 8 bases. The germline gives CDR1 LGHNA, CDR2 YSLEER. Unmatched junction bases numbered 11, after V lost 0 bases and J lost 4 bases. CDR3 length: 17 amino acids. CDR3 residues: CASSQDPVGSGTYEQYF. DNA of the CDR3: TGCGCCAGCAGCCAAGATCCAGTGGGTAGCGGGACTTACGAGCAGTACTTC.

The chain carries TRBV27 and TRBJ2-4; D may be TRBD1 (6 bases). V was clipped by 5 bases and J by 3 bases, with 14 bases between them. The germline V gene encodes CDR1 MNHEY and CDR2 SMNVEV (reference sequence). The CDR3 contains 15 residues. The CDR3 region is CASSGWGLDKNIQYF. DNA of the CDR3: TGTGCCAGCAGTGGGTGGGGGCTGGACAAAAACATTCAGTACTTC.

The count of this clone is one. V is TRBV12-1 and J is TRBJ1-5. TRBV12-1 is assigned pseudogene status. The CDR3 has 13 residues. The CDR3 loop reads CASTFGSNQPQHF. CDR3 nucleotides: TGTGCCAGCACCTTTGGTTCGAATCAGCCCCAGCATTTT.

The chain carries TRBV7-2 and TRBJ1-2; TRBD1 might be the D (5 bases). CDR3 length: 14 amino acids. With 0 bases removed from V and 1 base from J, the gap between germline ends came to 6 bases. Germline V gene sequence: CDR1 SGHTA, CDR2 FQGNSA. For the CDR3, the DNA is TGTGCCAGCAGCTTAGCACAGGTTAACTATGGCTACACCTTC. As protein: CASSLAQVNYGYTF.

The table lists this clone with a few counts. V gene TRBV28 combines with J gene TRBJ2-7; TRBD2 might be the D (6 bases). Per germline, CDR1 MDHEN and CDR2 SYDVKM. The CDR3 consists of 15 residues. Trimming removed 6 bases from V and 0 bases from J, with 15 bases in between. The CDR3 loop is CASRDPSAYSYEQYF. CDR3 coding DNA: TGTGCCAGCAGGGATCCTAGCGCATACTCCTACGAGCAGTACTTC.

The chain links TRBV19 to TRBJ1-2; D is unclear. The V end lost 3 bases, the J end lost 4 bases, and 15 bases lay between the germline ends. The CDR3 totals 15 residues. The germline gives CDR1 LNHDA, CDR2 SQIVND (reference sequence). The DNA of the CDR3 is TGTGCCAGTAGTATCGGAGGCGTTCAATTCTATGGCTACACCTTC. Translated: CASSIGGVQFYGYTF.

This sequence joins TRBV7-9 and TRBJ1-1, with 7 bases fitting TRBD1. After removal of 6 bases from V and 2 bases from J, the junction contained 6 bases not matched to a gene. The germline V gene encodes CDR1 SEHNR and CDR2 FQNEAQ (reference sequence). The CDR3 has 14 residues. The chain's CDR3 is CASSWDSFNTEAFF. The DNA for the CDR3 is TGTGCCAGCAGTTGGGACAGCTTTAACACTGAAGCTTTCTTT. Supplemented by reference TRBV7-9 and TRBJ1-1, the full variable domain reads DTGVSQNPRHKITKRGQNVTFRCDPISEHNRLYWYRQTLGQGPEFLTYFQNEAQLEKSRLLSDRFSAERPKGSFSTLEIQRTEQGDSAMYLCASSWDSFNTEAFFGQGTRLTVV.

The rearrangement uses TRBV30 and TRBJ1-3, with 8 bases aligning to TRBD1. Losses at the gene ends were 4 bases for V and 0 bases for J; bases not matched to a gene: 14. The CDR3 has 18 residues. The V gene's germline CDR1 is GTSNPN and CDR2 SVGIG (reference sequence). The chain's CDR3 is CAWNRDRLGEGSGNTIYF. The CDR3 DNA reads TGTGCCTGGAACCGGGACAGGCTAGGGGAGGGCTCTGGAAACACCATATATTTT.

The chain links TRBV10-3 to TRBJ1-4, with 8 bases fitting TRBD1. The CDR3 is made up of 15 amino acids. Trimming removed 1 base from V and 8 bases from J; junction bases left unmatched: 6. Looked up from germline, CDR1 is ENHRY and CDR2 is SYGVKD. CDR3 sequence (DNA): TGTGCCATCAGTGAGTACGGCAGGGGGCAAGAAAAACTGTTTTTT. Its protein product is CAISEYGRGQEKLFF.

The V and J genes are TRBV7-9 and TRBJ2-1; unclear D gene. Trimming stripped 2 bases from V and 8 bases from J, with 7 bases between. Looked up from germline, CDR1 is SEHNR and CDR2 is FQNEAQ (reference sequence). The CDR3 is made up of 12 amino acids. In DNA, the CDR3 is TGTGCCAGCAGCTTAAATGACTATGAGCAGTTCTTC. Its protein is CASSLNDYEQFF.

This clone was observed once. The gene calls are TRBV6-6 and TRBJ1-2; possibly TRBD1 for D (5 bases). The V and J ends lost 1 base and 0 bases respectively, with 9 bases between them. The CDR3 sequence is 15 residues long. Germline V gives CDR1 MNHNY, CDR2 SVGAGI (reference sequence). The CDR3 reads CASSYLTESNYGYTF. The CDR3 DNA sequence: TGTGCCAGCAGTTACTTGACAGAGTCTAACTATGGCTACACCTTC.

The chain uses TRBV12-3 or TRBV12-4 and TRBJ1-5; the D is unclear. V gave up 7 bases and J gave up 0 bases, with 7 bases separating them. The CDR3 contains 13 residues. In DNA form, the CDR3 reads TGTGCCAGCACCCAAAATAGCAATCAGCCCCAGCATTTT. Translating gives CASTQNSNQPQHF.

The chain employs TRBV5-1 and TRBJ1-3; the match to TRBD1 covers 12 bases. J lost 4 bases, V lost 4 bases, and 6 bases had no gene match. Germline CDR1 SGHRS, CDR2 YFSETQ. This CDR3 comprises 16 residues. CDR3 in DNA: TGCGCCAGCAGCACGGGACAGGGGGCTACAGGAAACACCATATATTTT. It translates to CASSTGQGATGNTIYF.

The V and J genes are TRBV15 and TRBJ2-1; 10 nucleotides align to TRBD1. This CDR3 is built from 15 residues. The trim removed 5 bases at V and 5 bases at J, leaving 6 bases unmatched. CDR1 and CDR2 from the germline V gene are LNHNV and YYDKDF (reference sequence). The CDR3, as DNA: TGTGCCACCAGCGGGACAGGGGTTATCAACAATGAGCAGTTCTTC. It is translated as CATSGTGVINNEQFF.

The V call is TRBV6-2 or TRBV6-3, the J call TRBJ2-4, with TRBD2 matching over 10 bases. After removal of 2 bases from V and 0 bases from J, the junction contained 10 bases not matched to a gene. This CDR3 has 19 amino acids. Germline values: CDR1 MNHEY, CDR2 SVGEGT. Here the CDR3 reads CASSYLSGGPGLAKNIQYF. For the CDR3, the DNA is TGTGCCAGCAGTTACCTTAGCGGGGGGCCTGGATTAGCCAAAAACATTCAGTACTTC.

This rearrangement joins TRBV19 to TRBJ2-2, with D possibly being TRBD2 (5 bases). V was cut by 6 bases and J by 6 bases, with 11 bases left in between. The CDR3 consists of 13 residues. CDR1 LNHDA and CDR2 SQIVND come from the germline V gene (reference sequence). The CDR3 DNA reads TGTGCCAGTAGCCCTCCTAGCTCCGGGGAGCTGTTTTTT. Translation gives CASSPPSSGELFF.

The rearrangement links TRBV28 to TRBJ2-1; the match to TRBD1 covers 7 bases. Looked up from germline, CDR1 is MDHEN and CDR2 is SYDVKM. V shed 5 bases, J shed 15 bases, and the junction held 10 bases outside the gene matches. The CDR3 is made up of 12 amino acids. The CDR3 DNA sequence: TGTGCCAGCAGTATCGACAGGGCGCCTCGGTTCTTC. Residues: CASSIDRAPRFF. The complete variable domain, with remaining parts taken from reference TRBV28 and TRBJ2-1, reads DVKVTQSSRYLVKRTGEKVFLECVQDMDHENMFWYRQDPGLGLRLIYFSYDVKMKEKGDIPEGYSVSREKKERFSLILESASTNQTSMYLCASSIDRAPRFFGPGTRLTVL.

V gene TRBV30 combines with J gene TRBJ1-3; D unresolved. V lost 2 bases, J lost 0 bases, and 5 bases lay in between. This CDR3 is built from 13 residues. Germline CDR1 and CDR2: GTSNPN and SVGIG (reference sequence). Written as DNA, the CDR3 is TGTGCCTGGAGTATGAGCTCTGGAAACACCATATATTTT. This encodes CAWSMSSGNTIYF. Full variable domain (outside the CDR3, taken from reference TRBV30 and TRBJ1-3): SQTIHQWPATLVQPVGSPLSLECTVEGTSNPNLYWYRQAAGRGLQLLFYSVGIGQISSEVPQNLSASRPQDRQFILSSKKLLLSDSGFYLCAWSMSSGNTIYFGEGSWLTVV.

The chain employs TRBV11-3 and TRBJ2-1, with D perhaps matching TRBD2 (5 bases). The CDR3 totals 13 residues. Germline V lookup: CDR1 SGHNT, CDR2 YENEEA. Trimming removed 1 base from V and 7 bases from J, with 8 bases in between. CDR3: CASSLGPGNEQFF. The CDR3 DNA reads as TGTGCCAGCAGCTTAGGGCCGGGGAATGAGCAGTTCTTC.

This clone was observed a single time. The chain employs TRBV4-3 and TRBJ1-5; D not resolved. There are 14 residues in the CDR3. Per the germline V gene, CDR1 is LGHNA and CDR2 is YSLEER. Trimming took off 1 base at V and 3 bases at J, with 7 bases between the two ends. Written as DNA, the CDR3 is TGCGCCAGCAGCCAAGCAAGACTCAATCAGCCCCAGCATTTT. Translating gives CASSQARLNQPQHF.

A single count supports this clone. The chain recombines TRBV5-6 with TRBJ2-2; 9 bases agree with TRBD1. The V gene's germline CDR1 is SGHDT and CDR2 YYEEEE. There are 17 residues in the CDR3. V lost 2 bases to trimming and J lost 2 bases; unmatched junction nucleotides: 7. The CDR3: CASSFLRDRVNTGELFF. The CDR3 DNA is TGTGCCAGCAGCTTCTTACGGGACAGGGTTAACACCGGGGAGCTGTTTTTT.